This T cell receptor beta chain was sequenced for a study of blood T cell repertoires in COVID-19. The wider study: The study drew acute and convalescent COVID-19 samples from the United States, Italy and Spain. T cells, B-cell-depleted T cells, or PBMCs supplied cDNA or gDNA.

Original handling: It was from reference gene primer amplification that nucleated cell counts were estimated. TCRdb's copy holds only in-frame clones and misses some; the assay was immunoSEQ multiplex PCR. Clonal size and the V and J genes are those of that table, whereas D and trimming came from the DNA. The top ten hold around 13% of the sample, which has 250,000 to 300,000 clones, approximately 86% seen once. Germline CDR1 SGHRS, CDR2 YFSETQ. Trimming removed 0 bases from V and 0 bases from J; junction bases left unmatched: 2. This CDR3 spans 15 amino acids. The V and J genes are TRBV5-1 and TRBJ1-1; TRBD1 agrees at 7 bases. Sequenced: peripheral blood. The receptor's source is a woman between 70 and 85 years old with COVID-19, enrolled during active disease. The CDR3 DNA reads TGCGCCAGCAGCTTGGGGGGACAGTTGAACACTGAAGCTTTCTTT. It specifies CASSLGGQLNTEAFF.